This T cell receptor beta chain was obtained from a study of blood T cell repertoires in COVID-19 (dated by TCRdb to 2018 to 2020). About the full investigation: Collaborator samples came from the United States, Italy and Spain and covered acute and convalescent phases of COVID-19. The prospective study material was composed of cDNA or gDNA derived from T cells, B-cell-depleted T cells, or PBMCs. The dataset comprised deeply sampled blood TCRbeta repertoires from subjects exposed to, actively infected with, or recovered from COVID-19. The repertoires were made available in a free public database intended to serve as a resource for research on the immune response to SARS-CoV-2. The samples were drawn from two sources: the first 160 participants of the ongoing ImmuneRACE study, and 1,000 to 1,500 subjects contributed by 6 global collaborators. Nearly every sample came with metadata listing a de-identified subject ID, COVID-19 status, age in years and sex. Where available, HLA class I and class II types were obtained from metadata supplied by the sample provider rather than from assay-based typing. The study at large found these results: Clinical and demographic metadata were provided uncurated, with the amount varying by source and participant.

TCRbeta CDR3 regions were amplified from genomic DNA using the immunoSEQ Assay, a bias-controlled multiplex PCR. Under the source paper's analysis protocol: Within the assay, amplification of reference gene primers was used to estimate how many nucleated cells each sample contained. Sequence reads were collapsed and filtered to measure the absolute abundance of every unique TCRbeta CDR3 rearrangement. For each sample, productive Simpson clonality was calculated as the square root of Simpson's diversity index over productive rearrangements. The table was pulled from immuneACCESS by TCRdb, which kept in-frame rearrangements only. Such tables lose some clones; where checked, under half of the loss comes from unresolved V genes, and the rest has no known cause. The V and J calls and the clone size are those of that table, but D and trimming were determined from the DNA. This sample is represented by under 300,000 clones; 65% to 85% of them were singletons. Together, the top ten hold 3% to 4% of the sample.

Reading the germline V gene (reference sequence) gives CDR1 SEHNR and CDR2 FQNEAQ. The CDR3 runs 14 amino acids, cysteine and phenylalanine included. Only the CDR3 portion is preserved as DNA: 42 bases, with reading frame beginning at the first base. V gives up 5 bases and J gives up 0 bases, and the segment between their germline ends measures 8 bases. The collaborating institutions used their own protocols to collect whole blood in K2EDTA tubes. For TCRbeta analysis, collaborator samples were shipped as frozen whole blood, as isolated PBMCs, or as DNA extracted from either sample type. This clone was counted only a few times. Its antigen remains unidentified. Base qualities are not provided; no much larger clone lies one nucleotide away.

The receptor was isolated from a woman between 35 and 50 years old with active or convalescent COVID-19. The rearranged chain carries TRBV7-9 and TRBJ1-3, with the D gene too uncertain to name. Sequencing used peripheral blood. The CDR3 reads CASSADASGNTIYF. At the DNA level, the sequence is TGTGCCAGCAGCGCGGATGCCTCTGGAAACACCATATATTTT.